The clone carrying this TCR beta chain appeared many times. Antigen unknown. As the template, RNA transcripts were used to amplify TCR beta CDR3 regions. First-round RT-PCR used HTBI primers; second-round multiplex PCR followed. One entry per CDR3 protein results from TCRdb running MiXCR on the multiplex PCR reads. The table records about 370,000 distinct CDR3 sequences, about a sixth of them present only once. This CDR3 is 13 amino acids long. Looked up from germline, CDR1 is SEHNR and CDR2 is FQNEAQ (reference sequence). V was cut by 2 bases and J by 3 bases, with 5 bases left in between. These data are taken from a study of Graves' ophthalmopathy and Graves' hyperthyroidism. Findings and limits, study-wide: Most expanded clonotypes from thyroid (those above 0.001 frequency) were also found in blood.

The rearrangement uses TRBV7-9 and TRBJ1-3; D gene unclear. The sample taken for sequencing was peripheral blood. This receptor was taken from an adult woman with stable Graves' hyperthyroidism. CDR3 loop: CASSLSDGNTIYF. CDR3 bases: TGTGCCAGCAGCTTAAGCGATGGAAACACCATATATTTT.